Below are 2 T cell receptor beta chains sequenced from a single sample in a study of technical replicates of blood from a few donors. Generated by immunoSEQ multiplex PCR, the TCRdb table keeps only in-frame clones and is missing some. This table holds about 94,000 clones, 95% found once. Sequenced input: T cells isolated from PBMCs. The receptors stem from a human donor in good health.

The chain links TRBV2 to TRBJ2-3; 14 positions match TRBD2. The CDR3 contains 18 residues. After removal of 5 bases from V and 2 bases from J, the junction contained 9 bases not matched to a gene. Per germline, CDR1 SNHLY and CDR2 FYNNEI. CDR3 nucleotides: TGTGCCAGCAGTAACGGACTAGCGGGAGGCACATTCACAGATACGCAGTATTTT. It encodes CASSNGLAGGTFTDTQYF. The full variable domain, in which reference TRBV2 and TRBJ2-3 provide the parts outside the CDR3, is EPEVTQTPSHQVTQMGQEVILRCVPISNHLYFYWYRQILGQKVEFLVSFYNNEISEKSEIFDDQFSVERPDGSNFTLKIRSTKLEDSAMYFCASSNGLAGGTFTDTQYFGPGTRLTVL.

The CDR3: CASSYKGLRINEQFF. The CDR3 DNA is TGTGCCAGCAGCTACAAGGGACTGCGGATCAATGAGCAGTTCTTC. The rearrangement joins TRBV7-9 to TRBJ2-1, with D possibly TRBD2 on 6 matching bases. Germline V gives CDR1 SEHNR, CDR2 FQNEAQ (reference sequence). The CDR3 is made up of 15 amino acids. V was pared by 4 bases and J by 6 bases, with 16 bases between.